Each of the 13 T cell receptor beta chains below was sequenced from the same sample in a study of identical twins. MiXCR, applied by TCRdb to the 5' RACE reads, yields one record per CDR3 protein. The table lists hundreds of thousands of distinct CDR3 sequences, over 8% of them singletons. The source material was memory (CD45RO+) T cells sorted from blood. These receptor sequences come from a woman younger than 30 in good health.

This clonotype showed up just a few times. The CDR3 bases are TGCAGTGCTTGGGCAGGGGAACAGCCCCAGCATTTT. It codes for CSAWAGEQPQHF. The chain carries TRBV20-1 and TRBJ1-5; perhaps TRBD1 as D (6 bases). The CDR3 loop spans 12 amino acids. The germline gives CDR1 DFQATT, CDR2 SNEGSKA (reference sequence). V lost 5 bases and J lost 7, with 12 bases in between.

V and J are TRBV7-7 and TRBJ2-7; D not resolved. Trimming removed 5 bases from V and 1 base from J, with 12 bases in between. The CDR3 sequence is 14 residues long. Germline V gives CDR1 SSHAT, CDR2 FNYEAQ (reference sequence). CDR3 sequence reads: CASSVSQHSYEQYF. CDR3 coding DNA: TGTGCCAGCAGCGTGAGCCAACATTCCTACGAGCAGTACTTC.

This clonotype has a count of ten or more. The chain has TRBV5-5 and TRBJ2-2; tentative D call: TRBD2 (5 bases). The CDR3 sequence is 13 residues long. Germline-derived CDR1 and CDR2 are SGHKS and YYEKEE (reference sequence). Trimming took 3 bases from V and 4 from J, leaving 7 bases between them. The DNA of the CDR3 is TGTGCCAGCAGCTGGACTGGCACCGGGGAGCTGTTTTTT. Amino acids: CASSWTGTGELFF.

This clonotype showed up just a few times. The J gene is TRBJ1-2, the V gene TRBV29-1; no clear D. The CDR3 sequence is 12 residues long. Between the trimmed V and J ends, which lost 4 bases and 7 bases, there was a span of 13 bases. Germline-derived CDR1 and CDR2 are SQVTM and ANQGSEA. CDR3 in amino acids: CSVVLKGFGYTF. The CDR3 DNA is TGCAGCGTTGTACTGAAAGGATTTGGCTACACCTTC. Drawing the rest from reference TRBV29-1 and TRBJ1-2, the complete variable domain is SAVISQKPSRDICQRGTSLTIQCQVDSQVTMMFWYRQQPGQSLTLIATANQGSEATYESGFVIDKFPISRPNLTFSTLTVSNMSPEDSSIYLCSVVLKGFGYTFGSGTRLTVV.

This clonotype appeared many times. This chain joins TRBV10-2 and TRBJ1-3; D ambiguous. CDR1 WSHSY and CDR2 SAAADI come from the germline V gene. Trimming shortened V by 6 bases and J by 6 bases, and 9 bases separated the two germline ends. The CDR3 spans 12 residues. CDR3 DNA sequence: TGCGCCAGCAGGAGGCACGAAAACACCATATATTTT. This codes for CASRRHENTIYF.

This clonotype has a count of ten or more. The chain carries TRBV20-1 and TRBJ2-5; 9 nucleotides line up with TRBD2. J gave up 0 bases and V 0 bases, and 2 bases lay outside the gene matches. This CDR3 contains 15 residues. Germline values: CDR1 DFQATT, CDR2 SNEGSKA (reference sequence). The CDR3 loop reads CSARDLAGYQETQYF. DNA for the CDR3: TGCAGTGCTAGAGATCTAGCGGGGTACCAAGAGACCCAGTACTTC.

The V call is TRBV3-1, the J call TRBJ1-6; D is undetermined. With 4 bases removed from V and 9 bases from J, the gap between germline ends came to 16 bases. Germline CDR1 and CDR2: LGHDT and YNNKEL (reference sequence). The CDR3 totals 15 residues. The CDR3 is CASSRRHGDGSPLHF. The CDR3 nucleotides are TGTGCCAGCAGCCGACGACACGGCGATGGTTCACCCCTCCACTTT.

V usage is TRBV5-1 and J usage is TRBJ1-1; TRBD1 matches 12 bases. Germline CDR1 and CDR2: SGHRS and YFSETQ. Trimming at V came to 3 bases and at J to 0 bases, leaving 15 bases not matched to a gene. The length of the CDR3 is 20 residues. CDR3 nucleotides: TGCGCCAGCAGCTGGGGGGGACAGGGGGCCAGGTGGTTAATGAACACTGAAGCTTTCTTT. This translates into CASSWGGQGARWLMNTEAFF. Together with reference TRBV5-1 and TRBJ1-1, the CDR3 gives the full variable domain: KAGVTQTPRYLIKTRGQQVTLSCSPISGHRSVSWYQQTPGQGLQFLFEYFSETQRNKGNFPGRFSGRQFSNSRSEMNVSTLELGDSALYLCASSWGGQGARWLMNTEAFFGQGTRLTVV.

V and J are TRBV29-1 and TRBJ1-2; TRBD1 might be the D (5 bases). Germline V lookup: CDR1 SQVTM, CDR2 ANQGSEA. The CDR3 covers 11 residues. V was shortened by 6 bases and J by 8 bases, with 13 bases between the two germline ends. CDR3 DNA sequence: TGCAGCGTGATGGGGGTATTCGGCTACACCTTC. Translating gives CSVMGVFGYTF.

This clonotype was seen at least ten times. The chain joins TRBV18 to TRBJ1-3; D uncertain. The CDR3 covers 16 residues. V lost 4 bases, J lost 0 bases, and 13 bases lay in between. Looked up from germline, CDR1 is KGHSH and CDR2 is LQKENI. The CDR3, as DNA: TGTGCCAGCTCACTATCCGCGGATTCCTCTGGAAACACCATATATTTT. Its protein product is CASSLSADSSGNTIYF. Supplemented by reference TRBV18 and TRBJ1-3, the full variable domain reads NAGVMQNPRHLVRRRGQEARLRCSPMKGHSHVYWYRQLPEEGLKFMVYLQKENIIDESGMPKERFSAEFPKEGPSILRIQQVVRGDSAAYFCASSLSADSSGNTIYFGEGSWLTVV.

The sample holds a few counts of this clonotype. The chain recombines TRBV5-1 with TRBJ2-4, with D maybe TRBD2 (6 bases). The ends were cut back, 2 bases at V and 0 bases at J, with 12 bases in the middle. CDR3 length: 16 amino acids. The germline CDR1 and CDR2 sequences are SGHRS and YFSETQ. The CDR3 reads CASSFHGGLAKNIQYF. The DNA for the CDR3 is TGCGCCAGCAGCTTTCACGGGGGTCTAGCCAAAAACATTCAGTACTTC.

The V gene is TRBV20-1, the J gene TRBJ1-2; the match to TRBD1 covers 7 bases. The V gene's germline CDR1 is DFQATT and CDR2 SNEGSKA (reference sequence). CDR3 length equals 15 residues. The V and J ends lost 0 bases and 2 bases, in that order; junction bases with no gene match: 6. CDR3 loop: CSARDYRGSNYGYTF. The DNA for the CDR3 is TGCAGTGCTAGAGACTACAGGGGCTCGAACTATGGCTACACCTTC.

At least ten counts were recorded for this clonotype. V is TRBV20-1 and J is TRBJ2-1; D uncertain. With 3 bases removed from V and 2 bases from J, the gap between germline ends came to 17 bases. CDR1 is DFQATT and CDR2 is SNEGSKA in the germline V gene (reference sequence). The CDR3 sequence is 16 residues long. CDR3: CSASDPAASTYNEQFF. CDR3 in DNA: TGCAGTGCTAGTGACCCTGCGGCCAGCACCTACAATGAGCAGTTCTTC.